The clone carrying this T cell receptor beta chain was observed once. This CDR3 comprises 20 residues. From germline, CDR1 is LNHNV and CDR2 YYDKDF (reference sequence). V lost 0 bases to trimming and J lost 3 bases, with 24 bases between them. How the authors handled the data: Estimates of nucleated cell counts were drawn from the amplification of reference gene primers. TCRdb keeps only in-frame clones here, not all; method: immunoSEQ multiplex PCR. Clone size and the V and J calls come from that table; the DNA yielded D and trimming. Of under 300,000 clones listed, just under 85% are singletons. This entry comes from a study of blood T cell repertoires in COVID-19.

The chain joins TRBV15 to TRBJ1-5; D call uncertain. The sequenced sample consisted of peripheral blood. The TCR comes from a woman in her sixties or seventies with active or convalescent COVID-19. The CDR3 is CATSRDGGRVLLNHNQPQHF. Here the CDR3 DNA reads TGTGCCACCAGCAGAGATGGAGGGAGGGTCCTCCTAAACCACAATCAGCCCCAGCATTTT.